The 9 T cell receptor beta chains reported below all come from one sample, sequenced in a study of cytomegalovirus exposure and HLA in healthy donors. Measured with immunoSEQ multiplex PCR; TCRdb has only the in-frame clones, and not every one. The sample carries about 280,000 clones, roughly 90% recorded once. The sequenced sample was PBMCs. The receptors were sampled from a woman between 18 and 29 years old in good health and CMV-seronegative.

The rearrangement links TRBV28 to TRBJ1-3; D is unclear. This CDR3 is built from 20 residues. V was pared by 2 bases and J by 0 bases, with 23 bases between. The V gene's germline CDR1 is MDHEN and CDR2 SYDVKM. The CDR3 is CASSLASFPGQANSGNTIYF. DNA for the CDR3: TGTGCCAGCAGTTTAGCGTCGTTTCCTGGGCAGGCCAACTCTGGAAACACCATATATTTT.

This clone was seen just once. This rearrangement joins TRBV7-9 to TRBJ2-3, with 9 nucleotides matching TRBD2. The germline CDR1 and CDR2 sequences are SEHNR and FQNEAQ (reference sequence). The junction had 6 bases not matched to a gene; V was cut back by 5 bases and J by 3 bases. The CDR3 spans 15 residues. CDR3 coding DNA: TGTGCCAGCAGCCCGGTAGCGGGAGTGACAGATACGCAGTATTTT. It is translated as CASSPVAGVTDTQYF. Based on the CDR3 plus reference TRBV7-9 and TRBJ2-3, the full variable domain is DTGVSQNPRHKITKRGQNVTFRCDPISEHNRLYWYRQTLGQGPEFLTYFQNEAQLEKSRLLSDRFSAERPKGSFSTLEIQRTEQGDSAMYLCASSPVAGVTDTQYFGPGTRLTVL.

This clone turned up a few times. The chain is built from TRBV2 and TRBJ2-7, with 9 bases aligning to TRBD2. The germline V gene encodes CDR1 SNHLY and CDR2 FYNNEI. V was pared by 3 bases and J by 7 bases, with 10 bases of the junction left unmatched. The CDR3 sequence is 15 residues long. CDR3 loop: CASSELAGAYGEQYF. The CDR3 DNA follows: TGTGCCAGCAGTGAGTTAGCGGGAGCCTACGGGGAGCAGTACTTC.

The V and J genes are TRBV27 and TRBJ1-1, with D hard to call. This CDR3 region has 15 residues. The V end lost 1 base, the J end lost 7 bases, and 16 bases lay between the germline ends. Germline V lookup: CDR1 MNHEY, CDR2 SMNVEV (reference sequence). DNA for the CDR3: TGTGCCAGCAGTTTATTTTTTAATTACCGAGGTGAAGCTTTCTTT. This sequence encodes CASSLFFNYRGEAFF.

In the case of this clone: Other DNA sequences from this sample encode an identical CDR3 as well. The CDR3 DNA is TGTGCCAGTAGTATTGGGAGCGGGAGCTACGAGCAGTACTTC. Its protein is CASSIGSGSYEQYF. V and J are TRBV19 and TRBJ2-7, with 8 bases fitting TRBD2. The CDR3 contains 14 residues. After removal of 3 bases from V and 3 bases from J, the junction contained 4 bases not matched to a gene. The germline gives CDR1 LNHDA, CDR2 SQIVND (reference sequence).

V usage is TRBV19 and J usage is TRBJ2-7; D perhaps matches TRBD1 (6 bases). Germline V lookup: CDR1 LNHDA, CDR2 SQIVND (reference sequence). Trimming stripped 4 bases from V and 3 bases from J, with 10 bases between. The CDR3 is made up of 13 amino acids. CDR3 residues: CASSKDSFYEQYF. The CDR3 DNA sequence: TGTGCCAGTAGTAAGGACAGCTTCTACGAGCAGTACTTC.

V is TRBV2 and J is TRBJ1-1; D call uncertain. The germline CDR1 and CDR2 sequences are SNHLY and FYNNEI. This CDR3 has 15 residues. Trimming stripped 0 bases from V and 7 bases from J, with 15 bases between. The CDR3 spells CASSEALPGVGEAFF. CDR3 DNA: TGTGCCAGCAGTGAAGCGCTTCCCGGAGTAGGTGAAGCTTTCTTT.

The chain recombines TRBV6-5 with TRBJ2-7; 10 bases match TRBD2. The germline gives CDR1 MNHEY, CDR2 SVGAGI. The CDR3 consists of 15 residues. V was pared by 6 bases and J by 1 base, with 6 bases of the junction left unmatched. The CDR3 region is CASRGASGSSYEQYF. Written as DNA, the CDR3 is TGTGCCAGCAGGGGGGCTAGCGGGAGTTCCTACGAGCAGTACTTC.

V and J are TRBV28 and TRBJ1-5; D is unclear. V was cut by 4 bases and J by 3 bases, with 19 bases left in between. This CDR3 comprises 17 residues. Germline CDR1 and CDR2: MDHEN and SYDVKM. CDR3 DNA: TGTGCCAGCAGTTCCACACGGAGTCTCCAAAACAATCAGCCCCAGCATTTT. This gives the protein CASSSTRSLQNNQPQHF. Full variable domain (remainder filled in from reference TRBV28 and TRBJ1-5): DVKVTQSSRYLVKRTGEKVFLECVQDMDHENMFWYRQDPGLGLRLIYFSYDVKMKEKGDIPEGYSVSREKKERFSLILESASTNQTSMYLCASSSTRSLQNNQPQHFGDGTRLSIL.